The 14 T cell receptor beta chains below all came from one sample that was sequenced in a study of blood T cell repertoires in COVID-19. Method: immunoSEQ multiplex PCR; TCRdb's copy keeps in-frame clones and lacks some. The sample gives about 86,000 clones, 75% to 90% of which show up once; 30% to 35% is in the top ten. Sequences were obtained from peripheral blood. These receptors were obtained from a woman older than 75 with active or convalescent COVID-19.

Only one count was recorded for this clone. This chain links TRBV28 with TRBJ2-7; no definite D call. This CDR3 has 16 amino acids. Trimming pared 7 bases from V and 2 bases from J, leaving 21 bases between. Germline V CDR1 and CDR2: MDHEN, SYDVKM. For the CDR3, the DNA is TGTGCCAGCATCCCATCCGGCAGCCGGGTCCCCTACGAGCAGTACTTC. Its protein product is CASIPSGSRVPYEQYF.

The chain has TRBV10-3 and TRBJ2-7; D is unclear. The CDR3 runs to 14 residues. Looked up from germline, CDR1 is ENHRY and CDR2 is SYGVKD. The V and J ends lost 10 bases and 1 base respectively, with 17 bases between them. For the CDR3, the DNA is TGTGCCACTTCACCGCCCACGGGTTCCTACGAGCAGTACTTC. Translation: CATSPPTGSYEQYF.

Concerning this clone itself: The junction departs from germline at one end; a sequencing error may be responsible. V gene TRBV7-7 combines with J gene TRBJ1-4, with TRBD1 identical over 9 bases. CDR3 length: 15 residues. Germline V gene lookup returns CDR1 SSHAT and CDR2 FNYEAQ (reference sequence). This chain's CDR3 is CASSLGQGGREKLFF. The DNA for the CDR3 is TGTGCTAGCAGCTTGGGACAGGGAGGTCGTGAAAAACTGTTTTTT.

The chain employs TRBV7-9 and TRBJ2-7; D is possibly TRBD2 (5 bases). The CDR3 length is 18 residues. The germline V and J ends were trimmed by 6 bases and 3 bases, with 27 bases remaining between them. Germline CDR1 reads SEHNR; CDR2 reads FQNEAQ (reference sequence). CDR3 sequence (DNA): TGTGCCAGCAGTCCGCGACTAAACTCGGGCAGGCAGTTCTACGAGCAGTACTTC. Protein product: CASSPRLNSGRQFYEQYF.

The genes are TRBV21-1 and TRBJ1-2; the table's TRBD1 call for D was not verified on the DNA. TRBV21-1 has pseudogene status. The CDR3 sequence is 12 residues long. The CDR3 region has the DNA TGTGCCAGCAGCCTTAAACCAGGCGGCTACACCTTC. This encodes CASSLKPGGYTF.

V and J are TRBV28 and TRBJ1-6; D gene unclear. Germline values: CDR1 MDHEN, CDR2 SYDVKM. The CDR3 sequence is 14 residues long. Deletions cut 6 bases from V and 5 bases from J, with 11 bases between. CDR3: CASRYPPDNSPLHF. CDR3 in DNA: TGTGCCAGCAGATACCCCCCAGATAATTCACCCCTCCACTTT.

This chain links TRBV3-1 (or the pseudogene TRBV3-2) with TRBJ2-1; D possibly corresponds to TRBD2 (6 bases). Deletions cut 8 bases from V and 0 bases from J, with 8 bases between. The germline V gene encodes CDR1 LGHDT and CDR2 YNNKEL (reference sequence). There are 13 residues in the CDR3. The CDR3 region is CASGGSSYNEQFF. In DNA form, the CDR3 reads TGTGCCAGCGGGGGGAGCTCCTACAATGAGCAGTTCTTC.

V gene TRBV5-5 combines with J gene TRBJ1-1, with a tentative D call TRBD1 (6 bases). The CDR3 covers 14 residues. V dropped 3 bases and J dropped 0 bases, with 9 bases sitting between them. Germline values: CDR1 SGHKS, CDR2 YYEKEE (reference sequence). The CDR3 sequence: CASSYGTLNTEAFF. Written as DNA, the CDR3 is TGTGCCAGCAGCTACGGGACACTGAACACTGAAGCTTTCTTT.

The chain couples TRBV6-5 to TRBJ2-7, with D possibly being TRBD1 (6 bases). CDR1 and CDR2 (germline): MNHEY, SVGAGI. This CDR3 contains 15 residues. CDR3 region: CATQRATGSSYEQYF. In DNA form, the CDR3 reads TGTGCTACCCAAAGGGCCACAGGGAGTTCCTACGAGCAGTACTTC.

CDR3 protein: CASSPSRGFHNEQFF. In DNA form, the CDR3 reads TGTGCCAGTAGTCCTTCCCGGGGATTCCACAATGAGCAGTTCTTC. The chain links TRBV19 to TRBJ2-1; TRBD2 is a possible D gene (5 bases). With 5 bases removed from V and 5 bases from J, the gap between germline ends came to 16 bases. The length of the CDR3 is 15 residues. Per the germline V gene, CDR1 is LNHDA and CDR2 is SQIVND (reference sequence).

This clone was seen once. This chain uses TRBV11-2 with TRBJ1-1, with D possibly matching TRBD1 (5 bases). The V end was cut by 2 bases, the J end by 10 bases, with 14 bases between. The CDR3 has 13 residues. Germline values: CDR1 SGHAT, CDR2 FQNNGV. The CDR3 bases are TGTGCCAGCAGCTTACGACAGTCTAGCGGAGCTTTCTTT. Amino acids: CASSLRQSSGAFF. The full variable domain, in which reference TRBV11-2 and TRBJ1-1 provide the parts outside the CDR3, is EAGVAQSPRYKIIEKRQSVAFWCNPISGHATLYWYQQILGQGPKLLIQFQNNGVVDDSQLPKDRFSAERLKGVDSTLKIQPAKLEDSAVYLCASSLRQSSGAFFGQGTRLTVV.

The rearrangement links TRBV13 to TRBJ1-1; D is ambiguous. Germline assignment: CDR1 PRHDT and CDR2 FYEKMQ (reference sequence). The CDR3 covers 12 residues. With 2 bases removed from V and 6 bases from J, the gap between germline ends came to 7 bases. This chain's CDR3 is CASSLQRAEAFF. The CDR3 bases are TGTGCCAGCAGCTTACAAAGAGCTGAAGCTTTCTTT.

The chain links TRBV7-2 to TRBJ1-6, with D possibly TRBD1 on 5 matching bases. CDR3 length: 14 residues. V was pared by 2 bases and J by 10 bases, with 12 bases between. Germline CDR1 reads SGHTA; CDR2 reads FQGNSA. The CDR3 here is CASSLPPQVSPLHF. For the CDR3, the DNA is TGTGCCAGCAGCTTACCCCCACAGGTCTCACCCCTCCACTTT.

Here the CDR3 reads CASSQVPSGNEQFF. The CDR3 DNA follows: TGCGCCAGCAGCCAAGTTCCTAGCGGCAATGAGCAGTTCTTC. The rearrangement links TRBV4-1 to TRBJ2-1; 7 bases align to TRBD2. The CDR3 has 14 residues. Trimming took 1 base from V and 6 from J; bases not matched to a gene: 3. CDR1 MGHRA and CDR2 YSYEKL come from the germline V gene.